This T cell receptor (beta chain) was documented in a study of shared clonotypes between healthy human individuals. Turning to the study itself: Three plates each covered CD4 naive and memory; CD8 naive two, CD8 memory one. Broader study findings: Large depth notwithstanding, sorted-subset sequencing proved incomplete by rarefaction.

TCRdb's copy holds only in-frame clones and misses some; the assay was immunoSEQ multiplex PCR. This repertoire shows roughly 500,000 clones, almost 97% found once; its top ten account for roughly 0.06%. As regards this clone: Its specificity is unknown.

Germline V gene lookup returns CDR1 SEHNR and CDR2 FQNEAQ (reference sequence). The CDR3 extends over 18 amino acids. V lost 0 bases to trimming and J lost 0 bases, with 14 bases between them. This TCR was sampled from a woman in her thirties in good health. The sample comprised naive CD4+ T cells sorted from blood. The subset here: CD45RA+ positively selected. V and J are TRBV7-9 and TRBJ2-2; D is unresolved. This CDR3 is CASSLAETPFANTGELFF. In DNA form, the CDR3 reads TGTGCCAGCAGCTTAGCTGAAACTCCGTTCGCGAACACCGGGGAGCTGTTTTTT. Drawing the rest from reference TRBV7-9 and TRBJ2-2, the complete variable domain is DTGVSQNPRHKITKRGQNVTFRCDPISEHNRLYWYRQTLGQGPEFLTYFQNEAQLEKSRLLSDRFSAERPKGSFSTLEIQRTEQGDSAMYLCASSLAETPFANTGELFFGEGSRLTVL.